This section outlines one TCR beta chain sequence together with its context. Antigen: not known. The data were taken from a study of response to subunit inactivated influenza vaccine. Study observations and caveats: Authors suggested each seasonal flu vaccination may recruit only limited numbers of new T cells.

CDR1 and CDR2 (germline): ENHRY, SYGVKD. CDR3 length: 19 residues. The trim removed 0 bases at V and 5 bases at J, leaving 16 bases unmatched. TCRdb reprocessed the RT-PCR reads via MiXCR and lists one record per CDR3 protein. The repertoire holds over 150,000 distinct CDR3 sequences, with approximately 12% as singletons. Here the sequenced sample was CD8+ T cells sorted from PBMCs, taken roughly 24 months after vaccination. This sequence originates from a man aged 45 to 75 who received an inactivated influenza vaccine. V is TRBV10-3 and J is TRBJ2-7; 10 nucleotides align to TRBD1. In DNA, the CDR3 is TGTGCCATCAGTGAGTCGGTGGGGACAGGGGCTTCTCCTCTGGACGAGCAGTACTTC. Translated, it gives CAISESVGTGASPLDEQYF.